One and the same sample provided the 22 T cell receptor beta chains below, sequenced in a study of cytomegalovirus exposure and HLA in healthy donors. Amplification used 60 Vbeta primers and 13 Jbeta primers. Method: immunoSEQ multiplex PCR; TCRdb's copy keeps in-frame clones and lacks some. There are some 150,000 clones in the sample; 75% to 85% occur only once, and about 1% lies in the top ten. Input material: PBMCs. The source is a male donor in good health and CMV-seronegative.

This chain uses TRBV6-6 with TRBJ2-7; D is perhaps TRBD2 (6 bases). The CDR3 loop spans 16 amino acids. Germline V gene data show CDR1 as MNHNY and CDR2 as SVGAGI (reference sequence). Deletions cut 0 bases from V and 7 bases from J, with 19 bases between. As DNA, the CDR3 is TGTGCCAGCAGTTACTCGGGCCGCGGCGGGACGGGGGAGCAGTACTTC. This translates into CASSYSGRGGTGEQYF.

The chain links TRBV4-2 to TRBJ2-7; maybe TRBD1 (6 bases). CDR3 length: 15 amino acids. Deletions cut 0 bases from V and 2 bases from J, with 11 bases between. Germline values: CDR1 LGHNA, CDR2 YNFKEQ. CDR3: CASSQDGGVTYEQYF. Written as DNA, the CDR3 is TGTGCCAGCAGCCAAGATGGGGGCGTCACCTACGAGCAGTACTTC.

V usage is TRBV7-2 and J usage is TRBJ2-1; weak D call: TRBD2 (7 bases). Trimming stripped 1 base from V and 2 bases from J, with 9 bases between. Looked up from germline, CDR1 is SGHTA and CDR2 is FQGNSA. This CDR3 is 15 amino acids long. The CDR3 sequence: CASSLGGGAYNEQFF. As DNA, the CDR3 is TGTGCCAGCAGCTTAGGAGGGGGGGCCTACAATGAGCAGTTCTTC.

This clone has ten or more counts. The gene calls are TRBV19 and TRBJ1-5; the D is unclear. CDR1 and CDR2 (germline): LNHDA, SQIVND (reference sequence). The CDR3 is made up of 14 amino acids. The germline V and J ends were trimmed by 3 bases and 3 bases, with 9 bases remaining between them. CDR3 in amino acids: CASSIYGVNQPQHF. Here the CDR3 DNA reads TGTGCCAGTAGTATTTACGGGGTCAATCAGCCCCAGCATTTT.

This rearrangement joins TRBV29-1 to TRBJ1-1, with 7 bases identical to TRBD1. CDR3 size: 12 residues. V lost 7 bases and J lost 6; bases outside the gene matches: 8. Germline V gene data show CDR1 as SQVTM and CDR2 as ANQGSEA. The CDR3 region has the DNA TGCAGCGGTCAACAGGGGCGATCTGAAGCTTTCTTT. Translation gives CSGQQGRSEAFF. Looking up the rest from reference TRBV29-1 and TRBJ1-1 gives the full variable domain: SAVISQKPSRDICQRGTSLTIQCQVDSQVTMMFWYRQQPGQSLTLIATANQGSEATYESGFVIDKFPISRPNLTFSTLTVSNMSPEDSSIYLCSGQQGRSEAFFGQGTRLTVV.

The CDR3 sequence is CASRLRTGANSPLHF. The CDR3 DNA reads TGTGCCAGTCGTCTCAGGACAGGGGCGAATTCACCCCTCCACTTT. The chain recombines TRBV27 with TRBJ1-6; 9 bases line up with TRBD1. In germline, CDR1 is MNHEY, CDR2 SMNVEV (reference sequence). V shed 9 bases, J shed 7 bases, and the junction held 10 bases outside the gene matches. The CDR3 extends over 15 amino acids.

V gene TRBV7-2 combines with J gene TRBJ2-3, with TRBD1 matching over 8 bases. The CDR3 runs to 16 residues. With 4 bases clipped from V and 2 bases from J, the junction kept 8 bases outside the gene matches. CDR1 is SGHTA, CDR2 FQGNSA, per germline. The CDR3 sequence: CASSSGGRGFTDTQYF. DNA of the CDR3: TGTGCCAGCAGCTCAGGGGGCCGGGGGTTCACAGATACGCAGTATTTT. Full variable domain (rest looked up from reference TRBV7-2 and TRBJ2-3): GAGVSQSPSNKVTEKGKDVELRCDPISGHTALYWYRQSLGQGLEFLIYFQGNSAPDKSGLPSDRFSAERTGGSVSTLTIQRTQQEDSAVYLCASSSGGRGFTDTQYFGPGTRLTVL.

A word on this clone: A read error may account for a junction end that differs from germline. J is TRBJ1-2 and V is TRBV6-5; 7 nucleotides align to TRBD1. This CDR3 contains 13 residues. The germline CDR1 and CDR2 sequences are MNHEY and SVGAGI. As DNA, the CDR3 is TGTGCCAGCAGCTACACGATTACAGGGGATTCTTACTTC. This encodes CASSYTITGDSYF.

The chain carries TRBV9 and TRBJ2-3; 10 bases agree with TRBD1. The CDR3 loop spans 18 amino acids. CDR1 and CDR2 from the germline V gene are SGDLS and YYNGEE. The V segment lost 4 bases and the J segment 3 bases; nucleotides outside the gene matches: 14. The CDR3 DNA is TGTGCCAGCAGCCCGGGCTGGGGGACAGGGGTTGGTACAGATACGCAGTATTTT. It yields the protein CASSPGWGTGVGTDTQYF.

The chain couples TRBV2 to TRBJ1-2, with D possibly being TRBD1 (5 bases). Germline CDR1 is SNHLY and CDR2 is FYNNEI. There are 11 residues in the CDR3. The V end was cut by 7 bases, the J end by 8 bases, with 11 bases between. CDR3 in amino acids: CASKRTKGYTF. The CDR3 nucleotides read TGTGCCAGCAAAAGGACAAAGGGCTACACCTTC. The full variable domain, in which reference TRBV2 and TRBJ1-2 provide the parts outside the CDR3, is EPEVTQTPSHQVTQMGQEVILRCVPISNHLYFYWYRQILGQKVEFLVSFYNNEISEKSEIFDDQFSVERPDGSNFTLKIRSTKLEDSAMYFCASKRTKGYTFGSGTRLTVV.

In nucleotides, the CDR3 is TGTGCCAGCAGCTCCCGGACTAGTCCCGCCTACAATGAGCAGTTCTTC. It translates to CASSSRTSPAYNEQFF. V and J are TRBV9 and TRBJ2-1; 7 bases are shared with TRBD2. This CDR3 is built from 16 residues. The germline V gene has CDR1 SGDLS and CDR2 YYNGEE. J lost 2 bases, V lost 4 bases, and 9 bases had no gene match.

This clone showed up just once. The chain joins TRBV7-9 to TRBJ1-4; 8 nucleotides match TRBD1. CDR1 is SEHNR and CDR2 is FQNEAQ in the germline V gene (reference sequence). The CDR3 spans 14 residues. V dropped 7 bases and J dropped 8; count of bases not matched to a gene: 9. This CDR3 is CASIQGQDQEKLFF. As DNA, the CDR3 is TGTGCCAGCATCCAGGGACAGGATCAGGAAAAACTGTTTTTT.

This chain connects TRBV4-3 to TRBJ1-5; the D is unclear. The CDR3 is 14 amino acids. V was cut by 3 bases and J by 2 bases, with 8 bases left in between. The germline V gene encodes CDR1 LGHNA and CDR2 YSLEER. The CDR3 region has the DNA TGCGCCAGCAGCCAGATTACAGGCAATCAGCCCCAGCATTTT. It yields the protein CASSQITGNQPQHF.

This clone occurred a few times. This rearrangement joins TRBV12-5 to TRBJ2-7; TRBD2 is a possible D gene (6 bases). Deletions cut 4 bases from V and 3 bases from J, with 7 bases between. The length of the CDR3 is 12 residues. CDR1 and CDR2 (germline): LGHNT, FRNRAP. This chain's CDR3 is CASGSGLYEQYF. The CDR3 coding sequence is TGTGCTAGTGGTTCGGGACTCTACGAGCAGTACTTC.

This clone was seen only once. The genes are TRBV27 and TRBJ1-2; no clear D. The CDR3 loop spans 13 amino acids. CDR1 and CDR2 (germline): MNHEY, SMNVEV (reference sequence). The V and J ends lost 2 bases and 3 bases respectively, with 7 bases between them. CDR3 nucleotides: TGTGCCAGCAGTTTAGGCAGTTACTATGGCTACACCTTC. Amino acid sequence: CASSLGSYYGYTF.

The gene calls are TRBV19 and TRBJ1-6; D not certain. This CDR3 comprises 16 residues. V lost 1 base and J 0 bases, leaving 7 bases between the germline ends. Germline CDR1 reads LNHDA; CDR2 reads SQIVND (reference sequence). CDR3 in DNA: TGTGCCAGTAGTATAGGAGGAAGCTCCTATAATTCACCCCTCCACTTT. It is translated as CASSIGGSSYNSPLHF.

V usage is TRBV2 and J usage is TRBJ2-7; D might be TRBD1 (6 bases). This CDR3 comprises 14 residues. V lost 3 bases and J 1 base, leaving 10 bases between the germline ends. Germline lookup yields CDR1 SNHLY and CDR2 FYNNEI. The CDR3 region has the DNA TGTGCCAGCAGTGACAGGGGCCTTTCCTACGAGCAGTACTTC. It encodes CASSDRGLSYEQYF. Drawing the rest from reference TRBV2 and TRBJ2-7, the complete variable domain is EPEVTQTPSHQVTQMGQEVILRCVPISNHLYFYWYRQILGQKVEFLVSFYNNEISEKSEIFDDQFSVERPDGSNFTLKIRSTKLEDSAMYFCASSDRGLSYEQYFGPGTRLTVT.

CDR3 sequence reads: CASSPRTSGTDTQYF. As DNA, the CDR3 is TGTGCCAGCAGTCCCAGGACTAGCGGCACAGATACGCAGTATTTT. The chain links TRBV27 to TRBJ2-3; 9 bases line up with TRBD2. Trimming took 5 bases from V and 1 from J; bases not matched to a gene: 4. The CDR3 is made up of 15 amino acids. The germline CDR1 and CDR2 sequences are MNHEY and SMNVEV (reference sequence).

This sequence joins TRBV15 and TRBJ2-6; no clear D. Per germline, CDR1 LNHNV and CDR2 YYDKDF (reference sequence). The CDR3 is 19 amino acids. Between the trimmed V and J ends, which lost 1 base and 6 bases, there was a span of 22 bases. CDR3 in DNA: TGTGCCACCAGCAGAGGGAAGAGGTCGTCCCCATCTCAGGCCAACGTCCTGACTTTC. Its protein is CATSRGKRSSPSQANVLTF.

This clone was recorded once. The gene calls are TRBV5-5 and TRBJ2-7, with 8 nucleotides matching TRBD1. CDR3 length: 15 residues. Germline CDR1 and CDR2: SGHKS and YYEKEE (reference sequence). V lost 2 bases, J lost 2 bases, and 6 bases stayed unmatched. The CDR3 sequence: CASSFTGGGAYEQYF. For the CDR3, the DNA is TGTGCCAGCAGCTTTACAGGGGGAGGTGCCTACGAGCAGTACTTC. Complete variable domain (other parts from reference TRBV5-5 and TRBJ2-7): DAGVTQSPTHLIKTRGQQVTLRCSPISGHKSVSWYQQVLGQGPQFIFQYYEKEERGRGNFPDRFSARQFPNYSSELNVNALLLGDSALYLCASSFTGGGAYEQYFGPGTRLTVT.

This clone was observed a few times. This chain uses TRBV5-4 with TRBJ1-3; D may be TRBD1 (6 bases). V lost 4 bases and J lost 3, with 11 bases in between. The CDR3 is 14 residues long. Germline values: CDR1 SGHNT, CDR2 YYREEE (reference sequence). The DNA for the CDR3 is TGTGCCAGCAGCCAAGACAGGAGTGGAAACACCATATATTTT. This translates into CASSQDRSGNTIYF. Using reference TRBV5-4 and TRBJ1-3 for the parts outside the CDR3, the full variable domain is ETGVTQSPTHLIKTRGQQVTLRCSSQSGHNTVSWYQQALGQGPQFIFQYYREEENGRGNFPPRFSGLQFPNYSSELNVNALELDDSALYLCASSQDRSGNTIYFGEGSWLTVV.

This clone was seen just once. The V call is TRBV4-3, the J call TRBJ2-3, with 7 bases that match TRBD2. This CDR3 has 18 amino acids. J gave up 2 bases and V 0 bases, and 11 bases lay outside the gene matches. CDR1 is LGHNA, CDR2 YSLEER, per germline. CDR3 nucleotides: TGCGCCAGCAGCCAAGATTCGAGGGGCGGGAGTCCCACAGATACGCAGTATTTT. The encoded protein is CASSQDSRGGSPTDTQYF.